This T cell receptor beta chain was identified during a study of cytomegalovirus exposure and HLA in healthy donors. The table came from immunoSEQ multiplex PCR; TCRdb's copy has only in-frame clones and leaves some out. The sample shows 150,000 to 200,000 clones, 86% of them seen only once. CDR3 length equals 15 residues. The V gene lost 4 bases and the J gene lost 0 bases, with 12 bases spanning the gap. Germline CDR1 and CDR2: SGHNT and YYREEE (reference sequence). The sequence came from a man younger than 35 in good health and CMV-seropositive. Sequencing was done on a sample of PBMCs. The chain combines TRBV5-4 with TRBJ2-3, with D possibly TRBD2 on 7 matching bases. The CDR3 loop reads CASSRGGHSTDTQYF. In DNA, the CDR3 is TGTGCCAGCAGCCGCGGGGGCCATAGCACAGATACGCAGTATTTT.